The 26 T cell receptor beta chains reported below all come from one sample, sequenced in a study of CD8 T cells in Susac syndrome. The RNA input was roughly 0.45 to 1 ug, and it was reverse transcribed with random hexamers. TCRdb re-called the immunoSEQ multiplex PCR reads with MiXCR, one entry per CDR3 protein. The repertoire consists of about 120,000 distinct CDR3 sequences, with about 94% occurring once and the leading ten covering 0.28%. Material: CD8+ T cells from PBMCs. These receptors all come from a human donor with Susac syndrome.

The chain combines TRBV5-6 with TRBJ1-1; no firm D call. V dropped 2 bases and J dropped 5 bases, with 16 bases sitting between them. CDR1 is SGHDT and CDR2 is YYEEEE in the germline V gene. The CDR3 has 15 amino acids. The CDR3 reads CASSFNPGGQTEAFF. The CDR3 nucleotides read TGTGCCAGCAGCTTCAACCCGGGAGGTCAAACTGAAGCTTTCTTT.

The V call is TRBV7-9, the J call TRBJ2-7; D remains unclear. The CDR3 is 14 residues long. Germline CDR1 reads SEHNR; CDR2 reads FQNEAQ (reference sequence). The germline V and J ends were trimmed by 1 base and 12 bases, with 19 bases remaining between them. DNA for the CDR3: TGTGCCAGCAGCTTAGTCGGCCACCTGGCGGATACGTACTTC. This gives the protein CASSLVGHLADTYF.

This chain connects TRBV20-1 to TRBJ2-5; 7 nucleotides align to TRBD1. Trimming took 0 bases from V and 9 from J; bases not matched to a gene: 7. Germline CDR1 is DFQATT and CDR2 is SNEGSKA (reference sequence). This CDR3 region has 13 residues. Written as DNA, the CDR3 is TGCAGTGCTAGAGAACAGGGGAAGGTATCCCAGTACTTC. This gives the protein CSAREQGKVSQYF.

This sequence joins TRBV20-1 and TRBJ1-1; 7 positions agree with TRBD1. Germline values: CDR1 DFQATT, CDR2 SNEGSKA (reference sequence). V trimming: 3 bases; J trimming: 3 bases; junction bases outside the gene matches: 19. This CDR3 region has 18 residues. CDR3 nucleotides: TGCAGTGCTAGGGCATTAGACAGGGAAGTCCGTTGGGACACTGAAGCTTTCTTT. Its translation: CSARALDREVRWDTEAFF.

This clonotype is a singleton in its sample. The genes are TRBV4-3 and TRBJ2-7, with D unresolved. Trimming took off 0 bases at V and 2 bases at J, with 14 bases between the two ends. The CDR3 contains 16 residues. The germline V gene has CDR1 LGHNA and CDR2 YSLEER. The CDR3 here is CASSQDLAGRTYEQYF. CDR3 DNA sequence: TGCGCCAGCAGCCAAGATTTGGCAGGCCGAACCTACGAGCAGTACTTC.

The genes are TRBV20-1 and TRBJ2-5; 7 bases are a match to TRBD2. Unmatched junction bases numbered 16, after V lost 5 bases and J lost 7 bases. The CDR3 covers 15 residues. Germline V gene lookup returns CDR1 DFQATT and CDR2 SNEGSKA (reference sequence). CDR3 nucleotides: TGCAGTGCTGCAGTAAGCGGGGAGGACGAATGGACCCAGTACTTC. The encoded protein is CSAAVSGEDEWTQYF.

V gene TRBV11-2 combines with J gene TRBJ2-2; the D gene could be TRBD1 or TRBD2 (5 bases each). The CDR3 has 16 residues. Trimming took off 1 base at V and 2 bases at J, with 11 bases between the two ends. Germline V CDR1 and CDR2: SGHAT, FQNNGV. Here the CDR3 DNA reads TGTGCCAGCAGCTTAGCTCGGGACCAAAACACCGGGGAGCTGTTTTTT. It encodes CASSLARDQNTGELFF.

In regard to this clonotype: At one end, the junction sequence differs from germline, possibly due to a read error. V usage is TRBV20-1 and J usage is TRBJ2-3, with 8 bases identical to TRBD2. CDR1 DFQATT and CDR2 SNEGSKA come from the germline V gene (reference sequence). This CDR3 is built from 14 residues. CDR3 coding DNA: TGCAGTGCCAGAGCGGGGGCCAGCACAGATACGCAGTATTTT. This encodes CSARAGASTDTQYF.

The chain couples TRBV19 to TRBJ2-1, with D unclear. CDR1 is LNHDA, CDR2 SQIVND, per germline (reference sequence). V lost 4 bases and J lost 6, with 10 bases in between. The CDR3 totals 13 residues. This CDR3 reads CASSTRGPNEQFF. The CDR3 DNA reads TGTGCCAGTAGTACCCGTGGCCCCAATGAGCAGTTCTTC.

The chain couples TRBV27 to TRBJ2-1, with 8 bases that match TRBD1. Trimming removed 3 bases from V and 9 bases from J; junction bases left unmatched: 7. The CDR3 extends over 14 amino acids. Germline assignment: CDR1 MNHEY and CDR2 SMNVEV (reference sequence). Here the CDR3 reads CASSFGQGLGEQFF. The CDR3 nucleotides are TGTGCCAGCAGTTTTGGACAGGGTTTGGGTGAGCAGTTCTTC.

The chain has TRBV12-3 or TRBV12-4 and TRBJ1-2; D may be TRBD1 (6 bases). The CDR3 spans 13 residues. Trimming took 6 bases from V and 4 from J, leaving 12 bases between them. In DNA form, the CDR3 reads TGTGCCAGCAGCCATGGACAGAGCTATGGCTACACCTTC. Amino acid sequence: CASSHGQSYGYTF.

The V call is TRBV6-8, the J call TRBJ2-6; 8 bases map to TRBD1. J lost 0 bases, V lost 7 bases, and 11 bases had no gene match. Germline lookup yields CDR1 MNHGY and CDR2 SAAAGT. The CDR3 sequence is 18 residues long. CDR3 protein: CASTKWDRTSSGANVLTF. CDR3 DNA sequence: TGTGCCAGCACCAAGTGGGACAGGACCTCCTCTGGGGCCAACGTCCTGACTTTC.

This chain links TRBV12-3 or TRBV12-4 with TRBJ1-2, with TRBD1 matching 7 bases. The J segment lost 11 bases and the V segment lost 7 bases, leaving 7 bases of the junction unmatched. The CDR3 has 11 amino acids. CDR3 in amino acids: CASTKGAAYTF. CDR3 DNA sequence: TGTGCCAGCACCAAGGGGGCGGCTTACACCTTC.

This chain joins TRBV27 and TRBJ1-1; tentatively, D is TRBD1 (5 bases). CDR1 is MNHEY, CDR2 SMNVEV, per germline (reference sequence). V was trimmed by 3 bases and J by 1 base, leaving 18 bases between them. The CDR3 contains 17 residues. CDR3 sequence: CASSFTGTPIPNTEAFF. The CDR3 DNA sequence: TGTGCCAGCAGTTTTACCGGGACCCCGATACCGAACACTGAAGCTTTCTTT.

V gene TRBV12-3 or TRBV12-4 combines with J gene TRBJ1-2, with 8 bases lining up with TRBD1. Trimming at V came to 5 bases and at J to 5 bases, leaving 4 bases not matched to a gene. This CDR3 comprises 13 residues. DNA of the CDR3: TGTGCCAGCAGTCGACAGGGGACATATGGCTACACCTTC. Its translation is CASSRQGTYGYTF.

The V and J genes are TRBV6-2 or TRBV6-3 and TRBJ2-1; tentatively, D is TRBD2 (7 bases). Trimming removed 6 bases at V and 0 bases at J, with 15 bases between. CDR1 is MNHEY and CDR2 is SVGEGT in the germline V gene. The CDR3 has 16 amino acids. CDR3 sequence (DNA): TGTGCCAGCAGCTCCAAGGGGGGGAGCTCCTACAATGAGCAGTTCTTC. Translation: CASSSKGGSSYNEQFF.

In DNA, the CDR3 is TGCGCCAGCAGCTTGGGGACTAGAGGGGATGGTACGCAGTATTTT. Translation gives CASSLGTRGDGTQYF. This chain uses TRBV5-1 with TRBJ2-3, with TRBD2 matching over 7 bases. Germline V CDR1 and CDR2: SGHRS, YFSETQ. V shed 0 bases and J 8 bases; nucleotides not matched to a gene: 9. The CDR3 totals 15 residues. Full variable domain (outside the CDR3, taken from reference TRBV5-1 and TRBJ2-3): KAGVTQTPRYLIKTRGQQVTLSCSPISGHRSVSWYQQTPGQGLQFLFEYFSETQRNKGNFPGRFSGRQFSNSRSEMNVSTLELGDSALYLCASSLGTRGDGTQYFGPGTRLTVL.

This chain uses TRBV5-4 with TRBJ2-1, with 7 bases matching TRBD1. The V segment lost 4 bases and the J segment 8 bases; nucleotides outside the gene matches: 6. Germline CDR1 reads SGHNT; CDR2 reads YYREEE (reference sequence). The CDR3 is made up of 13 amino acids. CDR3 region: CASSADRADEQFF. In DNA form, the CDR3 reads TGTGCCAGCAGCGCCGACAGGGCCGATGAGCAGTTCTTC. Using reference TRBV5-4 and TRBJ2-1 for the parts outside the CDR3, the full variable domain is ETGVTQSPTHLIKTRGQQVTLRCSSQSGHNTVSWYQQALGQGPQFIFQYYREEENGRGNFPPRFSGLQFPNYSSELNVNALELDDSALYLCASSADRADEQFFGPGTRLTVL.

The sample holds one count of this clonotype. V usage is TRBV3-1 and J usage is TRBJ2-7, with 12 bases aligning to TRBD1. Trimming at V came to 0 bases and at J to 6 bases, leaving 6 bases not matched to a gene. This CDR3 has 16 residues. From germline, CDR1 is LGHDT and CDR2 YNNKEL (reference sequence). CDR3 in amino acids: CASSQDRGQGAREQYF. CDR3 nucleotides: TGTGCCAGCAGCCAAGATAGGGGACAGGGGGCGCGCGAGCAGTACTTC.

This sequence joins TRBV2 and TRBJ2-7; weak D call: TRBD1 (5 bases). The CDR3 covers 14 residues. Germline-derived CDR1 and CDR2 are SNHLY and FYNNEI. The V gene lost 3 bases and the J gene lost 1 base, with 10 bases spanning the gap. CDR3 in amino acids: CASSDRVLSYEQYF. The DNA of the CDR3 is TGTGCCAGCAGTGACAGGGTTCTTTCCTACGAGCAGTACTTC.

V is TRBV9 and J is TRBJ2-2, with D possibly matching TRBD2 (7 bases). In germline, CDR1 is SGDLS, CDR2 YYNGEE. The CDR3 is made up of 16 amino acids. V was shortened by 0 bases and J by 4 bases, with 13 bases between the two germline ends. This chain's CDR3 is CASSVGRGASTGELFF. The CDR3 DNA is TGTGCCAGCAGCGTAGGACGGGGGGCGAGCACCGGGGAGCTGTTTTTT.

The chain couples TRBV4-3 to TRBJ2-7, with no clear D. V was pared by 1 base and J by 0 bases, with 7 bases between. Germline CDR1 is LGHNA and CDR2 is YSLEER. This CDR3 contains 14 residues. The CDR3 sequence: CASSQATVSYEQYF. The DNA for the CDR3 is TGCGCCAGCAGCCAAGCGACGGTCTCCTACGAGCAGTACTTC.

A single count supports this clonotype. This CDR3 is CASSVDSATEQYF. CDR3 in DNA: TGTGCCAGCAGCGTAGACTCGGCGACCGAGCAGTACTTC. The chain recombines TRBV9 with TRBJ2-7; D is uncertain. V dropped 0 bases and J dropped 6 bases, with 10 bases sitting between them. The CDR3 loop spans 13 amino acids. Germline CDR1 is SGDLS and CDR2 is YYNGEE.

The V and J genes are TRBV30 and TRBJ1-4; TRBD1 aligns across 7 bases. CDR1 and CDR2 (germline): GTSNPN, SVGIG (reference sequence). This CDR3 contains 13 residues. V trimming: 2 bases; J trimming: 5 bases; junction bases outside the gene matches: 2. DNA of the CDR3: TGTGCCTGGAGTCAGGGGGGCAATGAAAAACTGTTTTTT. It encodes CAWSQGGNEKLFF.

For the CDR3, the DNA is TGTGCCAGCAGCCAACCAGGGACGGGGTCACCCCTCCACTTT. Protein sequence: CASSQPGTGSPLHF. This chain joins TRBV14 and TRBJ1-6; TRBD1 is a possible D gene (5 bases). In germline, CDR1 is SGHDN, CDR2 FVKESK. CDR3 size: 14 residues. V dropped 2 bases and J dropped 10 bases, with 12 bases sitting between them. The variable domain in full, with the rest retrieved from reference TRBV14 and TRBJ1-6, is EAGVTQFPSHSVIEKGQTVTLRCDPISGHDNLYWYRRVMGKEIKFLLHFVKESKQDESGMPNNRFLAERTGGTYSTLKVQPAELEDSGVYFCASSQPGTGSPLHFGNGTRLTVT.

The rearrangement uses TRBV20-1 and TRBJ2-4, with 12 nucleotides matching TRBD1. The CDR3 is made up of 17 amino acids. Germline V CDR1 and CDR2: DFQATT, SNEGSKA (reference sequence). After removal of 5 bases from V and 3 bases from J, the junction contained 11 bases not matched to a gene. The CDR3 sequence is CSARDRGRFKVKNIQYF. The CDR3 DNA follows: TGCAGTGCTCGGGACAGGGGGCGTTTTAAGGTCAAAAACATTCAGTACTTC.